A single sample gave rise to the 5 T cell receptor beta chains below, sequenced in a study of blood T cell repertoires in COVID-19. Clones were sequenced by immunoSEQ multiplex PCR, and TCRdb holds only the in-frame ones, with some missing. The table lists 200,000 to 250,000 clones, 86% of them singletons, with more than 2% in the top ten. Sequenced material: PBMCs or T cells enriched from blood (not recorded which). These TCRs come from a woman between 45 and 60 years old who had recovered from COVID-19.

The chain links TRBV3-1 (or the pseudogene TRBV3-2) to TRBJ1-3, with D perhaps matching TRBD1 (6 bases). Per the germline V gene, CDR1 is LGHDT and CDR2 is YNNKEL (reference sequence). With 2 bases removed from V and 1 base from J, the gap between germline ends came to 9 bases. This CDR3 is built from 15 residues. CDR3 DNA sequence: TGTGCCAGCAGCCAAACTGGACAGTCTGGAAACACCATATATTTT. Its translation: CASSQTGQSGNTIYF.

By sample share, this clone is medium-sized (0.01 to 0.1%). The rearrangement links TRBV25-1 to TRBJ1-2; D unclear. Germline V CDR1 and CDR2: MGHDK, SYGVNS. CDR3 length equals 14 residues. V lost 7 bases, J lost 3 bases, and 15 bases lay in between. The CDR3 sequence is CASKAPFGHYGYTF. The CDR3 region has the DNA TGTGCCAGCAAGGCCCCTTTTGGGCACTATGGCTACACCTTC.

The sample holds a few counts of this clone. This chain links TRBV5-1 with TRBJ1-6; 7 bases agree with TRBD1. The CDR3 is 15 amino acids. After removal of 4 bases from V and 7 bases from J, the junction contained 8 bases not matched to a gene. Germline lookup yields CDR1 SGHRS and CDR2 YFSETQ. CDR3 residues: CASSGRGTVNSPLHF. The CDR3 nucleotides read TGCGCCAGCAGCGGCAGGGGGACAGTCAATTCACCCCTCCACTTT.

The genes are TRBV3-1 (or the pseudogene TRBV3-2) and TRBJ1-1, with 8 bases matching TRBD1. Germline CDR1 LGHDT, CDR2 YNNKEL (reference sequence). CDR3 length equals 12 residues. After removal of 2 bases from V and 8 bases from J, the junction contained 1 base not matched to a gene. In DNA form, the CDR3 reads TGTGCCAGCAGCCAACGGGACAGGGAAGCTTTCTTT. This translates into CASSQRDREAFF.

The chain recombines TRBV7-2 with TRBJ2-1; D is ambiguous. CDR1 is SGHTA and CDR2 is FQGNSA in the germline V gene. The germline V and J ends were trimmed by 3 bases and 0 bases, with 9 bases remaining between them. The CDR3 is 15 amino acids. CDR3 bases: TGTGCCAGCAGCTTCAGTAAAAGCTCCTACAATGAGCAGTTCTTC. Protein: CASSFSKSSYNEQFF. Filled out from reference TRBV7-2 and TRBJ2-1, the complete variable domain reads GAGVSQSPSNKVTEKGKDVELRCDPISGHTALYWYRQSLGQGLEFLIYFQGNSAPDKSGLPSDRFSAERTGGSVSTLTIQRTQQEDSAVYLCASSFSKSSYNEQFFGPGTRLTVL.